This T cell receptor beta chain was captured in a study of CD8+ T cells in alopecia areata. Overall study context: A regimen of oral tofacitinib, 5 to 10 mg twice daily, was given to treated patients.

TCR sequencing used cDNA made by reverse transcription of extracted RNA. Produced via immunoSEQ multiplex PCR; TCRdb's table is partial and in-frame only. The sample has around 150,000 clones, around three fifths seen once. As for this clone: The antigen is not known.

General study results and limits: Both scalp clonality and the expanded CD8+ clones among the top 100 showed a significant decrease with tofacitinib.

Described treatment: oral pan-JAK inhibitor, 5-10 mg twice daily. The CDR3 is made up of 16 amino acids. V lost 1 base, J lost 4 bases, and 6 bases stayed unmatched. The germline CDR1 and CDR2 sequences are MNHNS and SASEGT. This material consisted of CD4+ T cells sorted from blood, taken at week 24, from a patient treated with tofacitinib. The V gene is TRBV6-1, the J gene TRBJ2-3; 9 positions match TRBD2. The receptor's source is a human donor with alopecia areata. The CDR3 coding sequence is TGTGCCAGCAGTGAAGTCGGGCGGGGGGGGCCAGATACGCAGTATTTT. Its translation is CASSEVGRGGPDTQYF.